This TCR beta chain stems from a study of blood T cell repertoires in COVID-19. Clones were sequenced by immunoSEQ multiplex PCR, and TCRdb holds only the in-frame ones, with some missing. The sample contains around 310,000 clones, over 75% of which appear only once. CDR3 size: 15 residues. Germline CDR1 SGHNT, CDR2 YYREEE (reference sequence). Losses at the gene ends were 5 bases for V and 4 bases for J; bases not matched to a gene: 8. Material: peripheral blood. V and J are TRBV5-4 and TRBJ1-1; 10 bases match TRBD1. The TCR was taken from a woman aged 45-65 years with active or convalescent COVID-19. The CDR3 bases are TGTGCCAGCAGACCTGCCGACAGGGGGCCCACTGAAGCTTTCTTT. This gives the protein CASRPADRGPTEAFF.